This T cell receptor beta chain is from a study of blood T cells in healthy people across ages. Through a sample-barcoded 5' primer and a J-beta primer mix, a second PCR was run for roughly 7 to 12 cycles. A single record per CDR3 protein comes from TCRdb applying MiXCR to the 5' RACE reads. The sample holds over 450,000 distinct CDR3 sequences, nearly 25% seen once. Donor samples were obtained from healthy Caucasian individuals from Russia, aged about 6 to 95. Isolating PBMCs gave at least 6.5 million of these cells per sample. This clonotype was recorded a few times. Germline CDR1 and CDR2: SQVTM and ANQGSEA. V gave up 1 base and J gave up 3 bases, with 19 bases separating them. The CDR3 consists of 17 residues. These data were likewise used in another study, on T cells of mothers and their children. That paper adds: The extracted RNA was employed in its entirety for cDNA synthesis, at roughly 1.6 ug per 15 ul. Added by the second PCR's M1S primer were sample barcodes and 2-4 random nucleotides.

Sequencing was carried out using blood. The TCR sequence derives from a boy aged 5-17 years in good health. The chain has TRBV29-1 and TRBJ2-1, with D maybe TRBD1 (6 bases). The CDR3 DNA reads TGCAGCGTTGAAGGGGGTGGGGGCAGAACCGTCTACAATGAGCAGTTCTTC. Translation gives CSVEGGGGRTVYNEQFF.